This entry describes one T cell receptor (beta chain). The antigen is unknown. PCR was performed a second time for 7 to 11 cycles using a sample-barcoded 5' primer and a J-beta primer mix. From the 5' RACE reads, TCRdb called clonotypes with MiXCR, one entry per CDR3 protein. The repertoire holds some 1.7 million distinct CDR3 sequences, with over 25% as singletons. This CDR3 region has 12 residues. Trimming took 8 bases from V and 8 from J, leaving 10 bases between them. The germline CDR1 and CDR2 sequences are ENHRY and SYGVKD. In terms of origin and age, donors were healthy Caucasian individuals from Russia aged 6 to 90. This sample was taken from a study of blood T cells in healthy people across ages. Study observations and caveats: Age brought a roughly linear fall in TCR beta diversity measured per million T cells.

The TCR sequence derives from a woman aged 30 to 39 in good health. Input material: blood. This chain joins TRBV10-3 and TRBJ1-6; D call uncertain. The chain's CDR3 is CAIPHYDSPLHF. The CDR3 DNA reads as TGTGCCATCCCCCATTACGATTCACCCCTCCACTTT.